The present T cell receptor beta chain was sequenced within a study of T cell responses to AZD1222 COVID-19 vaccine. Study observations and caveats: Clonal diversity was possibly underestimated, and white British individuals and females predominated among donors.

Looked up from germline, CDR1 is SQVTM and CDR2 is ANQGSEA. Deletions cut 4 bases from V and 5 bases from J, with 9 bases between. There are 11 residues in the CDR3. With respect to this clone: Its antigen is not known.

TCRdb keeps only in-frame clones here, not all; method: immunoSEQ multiplex PCR. The table records 40,000 to 45,000 clones, over 60% of them present only once. Specimen: peripheral blood, collected on day 0 of AZD1222 vaccination. The clonotype comes from an adult in good health. The chain links TRBV29-1 to TRBJ2-7; D uncertain. CDR3 bases: TGCAGCGTTGTGAGGATGGACGAGCAGTACTTC. Translated, it gives CSVVRMDEQYF.